Given below is one T cell receptor beta chain in context. Its cognate antigen is unknown. It was with 60 Vbeta and 13 Jbeta primers that the PCR ran. The method was immunoSEQ multiplex PCR; TCRdb's version includes in-frame clones alone and lacks a portion of them. The table lists more than 85,000 clones, less than 70% of them singletons. The source of the sample is a study of cytomegalovirus exposure and HLA in healthy donors. Regarding the study as a whole: In a later analysis, CMV-associated beta chains were mostly HLA-associated, it appeared. Most TCR beta V segments were productive about 90% or about 30% of the time in an earlier analysis.

This CDR3 is built from 17 residues. The germline V gene encodes CDR1 SGHRS and CDR2 YFSETQ. The J segment lost 4 bases and the V segment lost 4 bases, leaving 12 bases of the junction unmatched. V usage is TRBV5-1 and J usage is TRBJ2-5, with 11 bases identical to TRBD2. The sample was PBMCs. This sequence originates from a woman in her sixties or seventies in good health and CMV-seropositive. The CDR3 DNA reads as TGCGCCAGCAGCCGGACTAGCGGGCCCCTCGTTGGAGAGACCCAGTACTTC. Translation gives CASSRTSGPLVGETQYF.